Listed here are 18 T cell receptor beta chains from one sample, sequenced in a study of blood T cell repertoires in COVID-19. The data were produced by immunoSEQ multiplex PCR, yet TCRdb's version contains in-frame clones alone and is incomplete. Of about 42,000 clones in the sample, about 88% were seen once. The material sequenced was peripheral blood. These receptors came from a woman in her sixties or seventies in a cohort sampled during active COVID-19.

The chain recombines TRBV18 with TRBJ2-5; TRBD2 matches 12 bases. Germline CDR1 KGHSH, CDR2 LQKENI. The length of the CDR3 is 15 residues. Trimming took 3 bases from V and 7 from J; bases not matched to a gene: 6. The CDR3, as DNA: TGTGCCAGCTCACCGCGGACTAGCGGGATTAGGACCCAGTACTTC. This sequence encodes CASSPRTSGIRTQYF.

This chain connects TRBV10-1 to TRBJ2-7; 12 bases align to TRBD2. Germline trimming cut 7 bases from V and 4 bases from J; bases unmatched to any gene: 2. Germline lookup yields CDR1 WNHNN and CDR2 SYGVQD (reference sequence). The CDR3 totals 13 residues. Here the CDR3 reads CASTGLAGYEQYF. CDR3 coding DNA: TGCGCCAGCACTGGACTAGCGGGATACGAGCAGTACTTC.

The rearrangement links TRBV5-1 to TRBJ2-3; D might be TRBD1 (5 bases). Germline V CDR1 and CDR2: SGHRS, YFSETQ. Trimming removed 4 bases at V and 7 bases at J, with 10 bases between. This CDR3 comprises 12 residues. The CDR3 sequence is CASSPDTYTQYF. CDR3 coding DNA: TGCGCCAGCAGCCCGGACACCTATACGCAGTATTTT.

V is TRBV6-1 and J is TRBJ2-4; perhaps TRBD2 as D (7 bases). Between the trimmed V and J ends, which lost 8 bases and 2 bases, there was a span of 19 bases. Germline V gene lookup returns CDR1 MNHNS and CDR2 SASEGT. The CDR3 loop spans 16 amino acids. The CDR3 coding sequence is TGTGCCAGCGGTGTAGCAGGGGAGGGGACCAAAAACATTCAGTACTTC. This encodes CASGVAGEGTKNIQYF.

The chain has TRBV11-2 and TRBJ2-2; possibly TRBD2 for D (6 bases). The length of the CDR3 is 17 residues. The germline CDR1 and CDR2 sequences are SGHAT and FQNNGV. V lost 1 base and J 3 bases, leaving 15 bases between the germline ends. CDR3 nucleotide sequence: TGTGCCAGCAGCTTAGCGACGGGACTGACAGACACCGGGGAGCTGTTTTTT. Translation gives CASSLATGLTDTGELFF.

This clone showed up just a few times. The same CDR3 arises from other DNA sequences in this sample as well. The chain carries TRBV28 and TRBJ1-1; D is uncertain. The ends were cut back, 3 bases at V and 0 bases at J, with 8 bases in the middle. Germline CDR1 is MDHEN and CDR2 is SYDVKM. This CDR3 is 14 amino acids long. As DNA, the CDR3 is TGTGCCAGCAGTTTTGGAGGCGTGAACACTGAAGCTTTCTTT. This encodes CASSFGGVNTEAFF. Together with reference TRBV28 and TRBJ1-1, the CDR3 gives the full variable domain: DVKVTQSSRYLVKRTGEKVFLECVQDMDHENMFWYRQDPGLGLRLIYFSYDVKMKEKGDIPEGYSVSREKKERFSLILESASTNQTSMYLCASSFGGVNTEAFFGQGTRLTVV.

This chain's CDR3 is CASSPKLDSDQPQHF. As DNA, the CDR3 is TGTGCCAGCAGTCCTAAACTGGACAGTGATCAGCCCCAGCATTTT. J is TRBJ1-5 and V is TRBV6-5, with D perhaps matching TRBD1 (6 bases). This CDR3 region has 15 residues. Looked up from germline, CDR1 is MNHEY and CDR2 is SVGAGI. V was trimmed by 5 bases and J by 5 bases, leaving 16 bases between them.

The V gene is TRBV5-1, the J gene TRBJ2-1; D is perhaps TRBD2 (6 bases). Trimming removed 4 bases at V and 0 bases at J, with 14 bases between. The CDR3 contains 16 residues. Germline assignment: CDR1 SGHRS and CDR2 YFSETQ. CDR3 sequence reads: CASSQIGGSSYNEQFF. The CDR3 nucleotides read TGCGCCAGCAGCCAGATTGGGGGGAGCTCCTACAATGAGCAGTTCTTC.

This sequence joins TRBV28 and TRBJ2-7; 7 bases fit TRBD1. The trim removed 6 bases at V and 2 bases at J, leaving 19 bases unmatched. CDR3 size: 18 residues. Germline CDR1 MDHEN, CDR2 SYDVKM. The CDR3: CASSLPILRKTGTYEQYF. The CDR3 DNA reads as TGTGCCAGCAGCTTACCTATCCTCCGTAAGACAGGGACCTACGAGCAGTACTTC.

The V gene is TRBV18, the J gene TRBJ2-3; D uncertain. The CDR3 is 15 amino acids. V was shortened by 6 bases and J by 0 bases, with 13 bases between the two germline ends. Germline assignment: CDR1 KGHSH and CDR2 LQKENI. The CDR3 loop reads CASSFADTSTDTQYF. The CDR3 DNA reads TGTGCCAGCTCTTTCGCGGATACTAGCACAGATACGCAGTATTTT. The full variable domain, completed using reference TRBV18 and TRBJ2-3, is NAGVMQNPRHLVRRRGQEARLRCSPMKGHSHVYWYRQLPEEGLKFMVYLQKENIIDESGMPKERFSAEFPKEGPSILRIQQVVRGDSAAYFCASSFADTSTDTQYFGPGTRLTVL.

The chain joins TRBV28 to TRBJ2-2; a possible D gene is TRBD1 (6 bases). V lost 7 bases and J 1 base, leaving 7 bases between the germline ends. CDR1 MDHEN and CDR2 SYDVKM come from the germline V gene. CDR3 size: 13 residues. The CDR3 nucleotides read TGTGCCAGCAAACAGGGGAACACCGGGGAGCTGTTTTTT. Amino acid sequence: CASKQGNTGELFF.

V gene TRBV3-1 (or the pseudogene TRBV3-2) combines with J gene TRBJ2-7; 12 positions agree with TRBD2. J gave up 4 bases and V 5 bases, and 0 bases lay outside the gene matches. The CDR3 loop spans 13 amino acids. Per the germline V gene, CDR1 is LGHDT and CDR2 is YNNKEL (reference sequence). The CDR3 loop reads CASSGLAGYEQYF. The DNA of the CDR3 is TGTGCCAGCAGCGGACTAGCGGGGTACGAGCAGTACTTC.

This chain uses TRBV27 with TRBJ2-3; the match to TRBD2 covers 12 bases. Germline CDR1 is MNHEY and CDR2 is SMNVEV (reference sequence). Unmatched junction bases numbered 7, after V lost 4 bases and J lost 5 bases. This CDR3 has 16 amino acids. The CDR3 loop is CASSSPTSGRVDTQYF. The CDR3 nucleotides read TGTGCCAGCAGTTCCCCGACTAGCGGGAGAGTAGATACGCAGTATTTT.

The V and J genes are TRBV18 and TRBJ1-4; TRBD1 agrees at 8 bases. Germline CDR1 reads KGHSH; CDR2 reads LQKENI. The CDR3 contains 16 residues. Losses at the gene ends were 1 base for V and 8 bases for J; bases not matched to a gene: 9. The CDR3 spells CASSPQFSGGEEKLFF. Written as DNA, the CDR3 is TGTGCCAGCTCACCACAATTTTCAGGGGGCGAGGAAAAACTGTTTTTT.

The chain combines TRBV28 with TRBJ1-2, with D perhaps matching TRBD1 (6 bases). CDR1 and CDR2 from the germline V gene are MDHEN and SYDVKM. The V and J ends lost 6 bases and 7 bases respectively, with 27 bases between them. This CDR3 is built from 17 residues. The CDR3 nucleotides are TGTGCCAGCAGACCCCCTGATGGTTTGGGACAACCCGCTGGCTACACCTTC. Translating gives CASRPPDGLGQPAGYTF.

The chain uses TRBV19 and TRBJ2-7; tentatively, D is TRBD1 (6 bases). V was trimmed by 4 bases and J by 1 base, leaving 14 bases between them. This CDR3 is 15 amino acids long. Germline lookup yields CDR1 LNHDA and CDR2 SQIVND (reference sequence). CDR3 nucleotide sequence: TGTGCCAGTAGTAGATCACACAGGGATTCCTACGAGCAGTACTTC. Its protein product is CASSRSHRDSYEQYF.

The chain joins TRBV5-8 to TRBJ2-7, with 13 nucleotides matching TRBD2. The V segment lost 3 bases and the J segment 2 bases; nucleotides outside the gene matches: 2. The CDR3 loop spans 15 amino acids. Germline CDR1 reads SGHTS; CDR2 reads YDEGEE. The CDR3 reads CASSSGTSGTYEQYF. In nucleotides, the CDR3 is TGTGCCAGCAGCTCCGGGACTAGCGGGACCTACGAGCAGTACTTC.

This rearrangement joins TRBV7-2 to TRBJ2-1; 11 bases are a match to TRBD2. CDR1 and CDR2 from the germline V gene are SGHTA and FQGNSA. Trimming at V came to 8 bases and at J to 7 bases, leaving 7 bases not matched to a gene. This CDR3 is 14 amino acids long. The CDR3 DNA is TGTGCCAGCGGCCTACTAGCGGGAGTAAATGAGCAGTTCTTC. Protein sequence: CASGLLAGVNEQFF.